What follows is one TCR beta chain and its context. The sample originates from a study of shared clonotypes between healthy human individuals. Study overall: Aged between 18 and 49, the donors were two women and a few men.

In the original analysis: Filtering differed, since immunoSEQ gave only junction sequences and no quality scores. Some clones are missing from TCRdb's copy, which holds only in-frame ones; the method was immunoSEQ multiplex PCR. For V, J and clone size, that table is used; D and trimming come from the DNA. The table includes 2.3 million or so clones, approximately 95% detected once. Trimming stripped 6 bases from V and 3 bases from J, with 12 bases between. There are 13 residues in the CDR3. Per the germline V gene, CDR1 is SNHLY and CDR2 is FYNNEI. The clonotype originates from a man between 18 and 29 years old in good health. Some clones in this sample may be carry-over from other donors' samples. The sequencing sample was made of naive CD4+ T cells from PBMCs. Subset noted: CD45RA+ positively selected. The genes are TRBV2 and TRBJ2-7; the D call may be TRBD1 or TRBD2 (5 bases each). CDR3 loop: CASRGVPFYEQYF. The CDR3 bases are TGTGCCAGCAGGGGGGTTCCATTCTACGAGCAGTACTTC.